This T cell receptor beta chain was profiled in a study of response to subunit inactivated influenza vaccine. This CDR3 spans 15 amino acids. This clonotype has a handful of counts. Its cognate antigen is unknown. TCRdb re-derived calls from the RT-PCR reads in MiXCR, one entry per CDR3 protein. This table holds hundreds of thousands of distinct CDR3 sequences, about 12% found once. Findings of the study overall: Authors suggested seasonal influenza vaccinations each recruit few new T cells.

The chain joins TRBV21-1 to TRBJ2-6; no DNA check was done on the table's D call, TRBD1. TRBV21-1 is a listed pseudogene. This specimen consisted of PBMCs from blood, obtained on the day of vaccination. This receptor was obtained from a man in his fifties or sixties who received an inactivated influenza vaccine. CDR3 nucleotides: TGTGCCAGCAGCAAAACAGGGACTGGGGCCAACGTCCTGACTTTC. Its translation: CASSKTGTGANVLTF.